This section outlines one T cell receptor (beta chain) sequence together with its context. Its antigen remains unidentified. The sample comes from a study of regulatory T cells in long-lasting Graves disease. This CDR3 is 16 amino acids long. V dropped 5 bases and J dropped 0 bases, with 14 bases sitting between them. Germline V gives CDR1 MNHEY, CDR2 SVGEGT. This sample's time point: persistent/refractory GD, antithyroid drugs over 5 years with positive TRAb. PBMC-extracted RNA yielded the TCR library. HTBI primers from iRepertoire and Arm-PCR of CDR3 regions yielded the TCR beta libraries. As processed by the authors: Sample data revealed approximately 62 TRBV and under 15 TRBJ segments. Using its own MiXCR run on the multiplex PCR reads, TCRdb lists one record per CDR3 protein. The V and J calls reflect TCRdb's pipeline rather than the authors' work. The sample has a few hundred thousand distinct CDR3 sequences, 20% to 25% seen once.

Regarding the study as a whole: TCR diversity was lower in persistent than newly diagnosed Graves' disease. Accuracy was possibly reduced by small sample size.

The sequences come from peripheral blood mononuclear cells (PBMCs), collected when the disease was refractory, from a patient treated with antithyroid drugs. The V call is TRBV6-2 or TRBV6-3, the J call TRBJ1-3; D is uncertain. This sequence was found in a female donor with Graves disease. CDR3 residues: CASSERADFSGNTIYF. CDR3 sequence (DNA): TGTGCCAGCAGTGAAAGGGCGGATTTCTCTGGAAACACCATATATTTT.